The 29 T cell receptor beta chains in this list originate from one sample, sequenced in a study of PD-1 blockade in mismatch repair-deficient tumors. TCRdb's table, derived via immunoSEQ multiplex PCR, lists solely in-frame clones and lacks some. Of more than 40,000 clones in the sample, roughly 80% were seen once. Sequenced material: peripheral blood, taken 20 weeks after starting pembrolizumab. All receptors derive from an adult with mismatch repair-deficient cancer.

The rearrangement links TRBV5-1 to TRBJ2-2; no reliable D call. The V end lost 4 bases, the J end lost 7 bases, and 8 bases lay between the germline ends. The CDR3 sequence is 12 residues long. The germline gives CDR1 SGHRS, CDR2 YFSETQ. The CDR3 DNA reads TGCGCCAGCAGCCCGAACCGCGGGGAGCTGTTTTTT. This gives the protein CASSPNRGELFF.

The V gene is TRBV28, the J gene TRBJ1-1, with a possible D match to TRBD1 (5 bases). The CDR3 contains 13 residues. V lost 4 bases, J lost 3 bases, and 9 bases lay in between. CDR1 MDHEN and CDR2 SYDVKM come from the germline V gene. The CDR3 nucleotides are TGTGCCAGCAGTTACTGGGGGGACACTGAAGCTTTCTTT. Translated, it gives CASSYWGDTEAFF.

This rearrangement joins TRBV27 to TRBJ1-2; 11 nucleotides agree with TRBD1. The germline V gene has CDR1 MNHEY and CDR2 SMNVEV (reference sequence). CDR3 size: 16 residues. Losses at the gene ends were 6 bases for V and 1 base for J; bases not matched to a gene: 7. CDR3 loop: CASRRTGGGGNYGYTF. The CDR3 nucleotides are TGTGCCAGCAGGCGGACAGGGGGCGGGGGTAACTATGGCTACACCTTC.

The chain employs TRBV27 and TRBJ1-2, with TRBD1 identical over 7 bases. Looked up from germline, CDR1 is MNHEY and CDR2 is SMNVEV (reference sequence). The CDR3 covers 17 residues. V lost 1 base and J lost 7; bases outside the gene matches: 15. CDR3 sequence reads: CASSLFPTGLTSIGYTF. The DNA for the CDR3 is TGTGCCAGCAGTTTATTTCCGACAGGGCTGACGTCTATTGGCTACACCTTC.

This clone was found once. The chain carries TRBV9 and TRBJ2-1, with TRBD2 matching 9 bases. V lost 4 bases, J lost 6 bases, and 14 bases stayed unmatched. This CDR3 is 17 amino acids long. Germline-derived CDR1 and CDR2 are SGDLS and YYNGEE. The DNA of the CDR3 is TGTGCCAGCAGCACAAAAGGAGGTAGCGGGAGAATCAATGAGCAGTTCTTC. It specifies CASSTKGGSGRINEQFF. The variable domain in full, with the rest retrieved from reference TRBV9 and TRBJ2-1, is DSGVTQTPKHLITATGQRVTLRCSPRSGDLSVYWYQQSLDQGLQFLIQYYNGEERAKGNILERFSAQQFPDLHSELNLSSLELGDSALYFCASSTKGGSGRINEQFFGPGTRLTVL.

This clone was seen just once. This chain joins TRBV19 and TRBJ2-3, with 7 nucleotides matching TRBD2. The CDR3 has 18 residues. Germline V gene lookup returns CDR1 LNHDA and CDR2 SQIVND (reference sequence). J was trimmed by 3 bases and V by 5 bases; bases with no gene match: 17. The CDR3 region is CASSPMGTASAGTDTQYF. CDR3 nucleotide sequence: TGTGCCAGTAGTCCGATGGGGACGGCGTCAGCGGGGACAGATACGCAGTATTTT.

The chain recombines TRBV9 with TRBJ2-2; 8 bases fit TRBD2. J was trimmed by 5 bases and V by 0 bases; bases with no gene match: 6. This CDR3 spans 16 amino acids. Germline V gives CDR1 SGDLS, CDR2 YYNGEE. CDR3 in DNA: TGTGCCAGCAGCGTAGTGGCCAGCGGGAGTACCGGGGAGCTGTTTTTT. Its protein product is CASSVVASGSTGELFF.

The chain carries TRBV13 and TRBJ1-2; D possibly corresponds to TRBD1 (5 bases). This CDR3 spans 16 amino acids. The ends were cut back, 5 bases at V and 0 bases at J, with 16 bases in the middle. Germline V lookup: CDR1 PRHDT, CDR2 FYEKMQ (reference sequence). CDR3: CASSTPGQIANYGYTF. In DNA, the CDR3 is TGTGCCAGCAGCACCCCGGGGCAGATAGCTAACTATGGCTACACCTTC. Full variable domain (remainder filled in from reference TRBV13 and TRBJ1-2): AAGVIQSPRHLIKEKRETATLKCYPIPRHDTVYWYQQGPGQDPQFLISFYEKMQSDKGSIPDRFSAQQFSDYHSELNMSSLELGDSALYFCASSTPGQIANYGYTFGSGTRLTVV.

This chain connects TRBV5-1 to TRBJ1-4; 10 positions agree with TRBD1. The CDR3 covers 16 residues. Trimming took 3 bases from V and 6 from J; bases not matched to a gene: 8. Germline V gene lookup returns CDR1 SGHRS and CDR2 YFSETQ. The chain's CDR3 is CASSSTLTGGDEKLFF. As DNA, the CDR3 is TGCGCCAGCAGCTCTACCCTGACAGGGGGCGATGAAAAACTGTTTTTT.

The chain carries TRBV9 and TRBJ2-3; no clear D. Looked up from germline, CDR1 is SGDLS and CDR2 is YYNGEE. The V end was cut by 4 bases, the J end by 2 bases, with 8 bases between. The CDR3 covers 13 residues. The DNA of the CDR3 is TGTGCCAGCAGCCTGGGGAACACAGATACGCAGTATTTT. Translating gives CASSLGNTDTQYF.

The chain combines TRBV7-3 with TRBJ2-5; D not resolved. Germline loops: CDR1 SGHTA, CDR2 FQGTGA. V lost 2 bases and J lost 0, with 10 bases in between. The CDR3 consists of 15 residues. CDR3 region: CASSLFGHNQETQYF. The DNA of the CDR3 is TGTGCCAGCAGCTTATTCGGGCACAACCAAGAGACCCAGTACTTC. Full variable domain (outside the CDR3, taken from reference TRBV7-3 and TRBJ2-5): GAGVSQTPSNKVTEKGKYVELRCDPISGHTALYWYRQSLGQGPEFLIYFQGTGAADDSGLPNDRFFAVRPEGSVSTLKIQRTERGDSAVYLCASSLFGHNQETQYFGPGTRLLVL.

The CDR3 sequence is CASSIGQGVDEQYF. The DNA of the CDR3 is TGTGCCAGTAGTATCGGACAGGGCGTCGACGAGCAGTACTTC. This chain joins TRBV19 and TRBJ2-7, with TRBD1 identical over 8 bases. The CDR3 is 14 residues long. V trimming: 3 bases; J trimming: 5 bases; junction bases outside the gene matches: 6. Germline CDR1 reads LNHDA; CDR2 reads SQIVND (reference sequence).

The chain is built from TRBV15 and TRBJ2-7, with TRBD2 identical over 13 bases. V was clipped by 5 bases and J by 6 bases; unmatched bases: 16. Germline V CDR1 and CDR2: LNHNV, YYDKDF (reference sequence). This CDR3 contains 18 residues. The CDR3 here is CATSEERNGLAGVSEQYF. In nucleotides, the CDR3 is TGTGCCACCAGCGAAGAACGGAACGGACTAGCGGGAGTATCCGAGCAGTACTTC.

The chain uses TRBV4-1 and TRBJ2-1; 13 bases are shared with TRBD2. There are 15 residues in the CDR3. Per the germline V gene, CDR1 is MGHRA and CDR2 is YSYEKL. V gave up 0 bases and J gave up 8 bases; unmatched junction bases: 1. In DNA, the CDR3 is TGCGCCAGCAGCCAAGAACTAGCGGGAGGGTATGAGCAGTTCTTC. Residues: CASSQELAGGYEQFF.

The chain employs TRBV7-2 and TRBJ2-7, with D tentatively TRBD1 or TRBD2 (5 bases each). Trimming removed 10 bases at V and 0 bases at J, with 16 bases between. From germline, CDR1 is SGHTA and CDR2 FQGNSA. The CDR3 loop spans 14 amino acids. CDR3 loop: CATTAWGSSYEQYF. The CDR3 DNA follows: TGTGCCACCACAGCTTGGGGGAGCTCCTACGAGCAGTACTTC.

CDR3 coding DNA: TGCGCCCCTAAGACGGGAGGGGATCAAGAGACCCAGTACTTC. This gives the protein CAPKTGGDQETQYF. The chain combines TRBV10-1 with TRBJ2-5, with 8 bases matching TRBD2. In germline, CDR1 is WNHNN, CDR2 SYGVQD (reference sequence). The CDR3 has 14 amino acids. The V gene end was trimmed by 11 bases and the J gene end by 2 bases; junction bases not matched to a gene: 10.

The rearrangement joins TRBV12-5 to TRBJ2-3, with D uncertain. The CDR3 is 12 residues long. V lost 6 bases to trimming and J lost 5 bases, with 9 bases between them. The V gene's germline CDR1 is LGHNT and CDR2 FRNRAP. CDR3 DNA: TGTGCTAGTGGGCGTAAAGGAGATACGCAGTATTTT. Translating it yields CASGRKGDTQYF.

The chain has TRBV5-6 and TRBJ2-7; TRBD2 matches 9 bases. Germline V CDR1 and CDR2: SGHDT, YYEEEE. CDR3 length equals 15 residues. V lost 3 bases to trimming and J lost 3 bases; unmatched junction nucleotides: 7. The CDR3 nucleotides read TGTGCCAGCAGCTCCCGGCTAGCGGGAAACTACGAGCAGTACTTC. This gives the protein CASSSRLAGNYEQYF.

The chain combines TRBV5-1 with TRBJ2-1; 11 bases are a match to TRBD2. The germline gives CDR1 SGHRS, CDR2 YFSETQ. The CDR3 has 17 residues. Trimming took 3 bases from V and 0 from J; bases not matched to a gene: 5. The CDR3 loop is CASSSGLAVSSYNEQFF. CDR3 in DNA: TGCGCCAGCAGCTCGGGACTAGCGGTGAGCTCCTACAATGAGCAGTTCTTC.

The V gene is TRBV5-8, the J gene TRBJ1-2, with 7 bases fitting TRBD1. The CDR3 contains 15 residues. Germline values: CDR1 SGHTS, CDR2 YDEGEE. V dropped 0 bases and J dropped 4; count of bases not matched to a gene: 6. The CDR3 nucleotides read TGTGCCAGCAGCTTGGCAGGGGGAGGAGGCTATGGCTACACCTTC. Amino acid sequence: CASSLAGGGGYGYTF.

The rearrangement links TRBV29-1 to TRBJ2-3, with 8 nucleotides matching TRBD1. Trimming at V came to 7 bases and at J to 0 bases, leaving 6 bases not matched to a gene. Germline V lookup: CDR1 SQVTM, CDR2 ANQGSEA. The CDR3 covers 14 residues. DNA of the CDR3: TGCAGCGCCGAGGACAGGGCTAGCACAGATACGCAGTATTTT. It yields the protein CSAEDRASTDTQYF.

The chain couples TRBV5-1 to TRBJ2-3, with 7 positions matching TRBD2. Germline-derived CDR1 and CDR2 are SGHRS and YFSETQ. After removal of 4 bases from V and 2 bases from J, the junction contained 7 bases not matched to a gene. The CDR3 runs 15 residues. The CDR3 DNA sequence: TGCGCCAGCAGCCCGGCACTAGCGTACACAGATACGCAGTATTTT. Translated: CASSPALAYTDTQYF. Variable domain in full (rest from reference TRBV5-1 and TRBJ2-3): KAGVTQTPRYLIKTRGQQVTLSCSPISGHRSVSWYQQTPGQGLQFLFEYFSETQRNKGNFPGRFSGRQFSNSRSEMNVSTLELGDSALYLCASSPALAYTDTQYFGPGTRLTVL.

This clone was recorded once. The CDR3 reads CASSLRKGRTEANVLTF. CDR3 in DNA: TGCGCCAGCAGCCTGAGGAAGGGCCGCACGGAGGCCAACGTCCTGACTTTC. The V gene is TRBV5-1, the J gene TRBJ2-6; unclear D gene. The CDR3 length is 17 residues. V lost 4 bases, J lost 6 bases, and 20 bases lay in between. In germline, CDR1 is SGHRS, CDR2 YFSETQ.

In this sample, this clone turned up a few times. The rearrangement joins TRBV19 to TRBJ2-7, with D possibly TRBD2 on 5 matching bases. CDR1 and CDR2 (germline): LNHDA, SQIVND (reference sequence). Trimming took off 7 bases at V and 5 bases at J, with 12 bases between the two ends. This CDR3 has 12 residues. Written as DNA, the CDR3 is TGTGCCAGTATGTCGGGATCTCACGAGCAGTACTTC. Encoded protein: CASMSGSHEQYF. Variable domain in full (rest from reference TRBV19 and TRBJ2-7): DGGITQSPKYLFRKEGQNVTLSCEQNLNHDAMYWYRQDPGQGLRLIYYSQIVNDFQKGDIAEGYSVSREKKESFPLTVTSAQKNPTAFYLCASMSGSHEQYFGPGTRLTVT.

The genes are TRBV27 and TRBJ2-7, with 7 bases lining up with TRBD2. The CDR3 has 14 amino acids. V shed 6 bases and J 3 bases; nucleotides not matched to a gene: 8. The germline V gene has CDR1 MNHEY and CDR2 SMNVEV (reference sequence). The CDR3 bases are TGTGCCAGCAGGCCCGGCGGGAGTAACTACGAGCAGTACTTC. It translates to CASRPGGSNYEQYF.

This clone was counted a few times. This chain uses TRBV30 with TRBJ1-2; possibly TRBD1 for D (6 bases). The V gene's germline CDR1 is GTSNPN and CDR2 SVGIG (reference sequence). This CDR3 spans 12 amino acids. V lost 2 bases and J 2 bases, leaving 6 bases between the germline ends. The chain's CDR3 is CAWSRGNYGYTF. The CDR3 nucleotides are TGTGCCTGGAGTAGGGGGAACTATGGCTACACCTTC.

The rearrangement links TRBV19 to TRBJ1-2; D is unresolved. The germline gives CDR1 LNHDA, CDR2 SQIVND (reference sequence). V was shortened by 5 bases and J by 0 bases, with 10 bases between the two germline ends. The CDR3 loop spans 14 amino acids. CDR3 loop: CASSDDTSNYGYTF. As DNA, the CDR3 is TGTGCCAGTAGTGATGACACCTCTAACTATGGCTACACCTTC.

The rearrangement links TRBV5-1 to TRBJ1-1, with no clear D. Deletions cut 4 bases from V and 0 bases from J, with 10 bases between. The CDR3 runs 14 residues. The germline CDR1 and CDR2 sequences are SGHRS and YFSETQ. The CDR3, as DNA: TGCGCCAGCAGCCTAGATAAGATGAACACTGAAGCTTTCTTT. This translates into CASSLDKMNTEAFF.

The chain couples TRBV28 to TRBJ2-2; no clear D. Looked up from germline, CDR1 is MDHEN and CDR2 is SYDVKM. The CDR3 is made up of 15 amino acids. V lost 3 bases to trimming and J lost 5 bases, with 13 bases between them. The CDR3 region is CASSLSEDGTGELFF. Here the CDR3 DNA reads TGTGCCAGCAGTTTGAGTGAAGACGGAACCGGGGAGCTGTTTTTT.